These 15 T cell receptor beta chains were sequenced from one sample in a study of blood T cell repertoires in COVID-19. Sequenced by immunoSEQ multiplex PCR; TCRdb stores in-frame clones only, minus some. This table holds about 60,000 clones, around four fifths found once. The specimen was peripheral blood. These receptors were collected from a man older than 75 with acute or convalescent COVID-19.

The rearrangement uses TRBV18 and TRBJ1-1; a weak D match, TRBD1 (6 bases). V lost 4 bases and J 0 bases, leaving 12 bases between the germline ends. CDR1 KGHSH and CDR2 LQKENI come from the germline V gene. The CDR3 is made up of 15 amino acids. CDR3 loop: CASSHGQIMNTEAFF. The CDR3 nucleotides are TGTGCCAGCTCACACGGACAGATCATGAACACTGAAGCTTTCTTT.

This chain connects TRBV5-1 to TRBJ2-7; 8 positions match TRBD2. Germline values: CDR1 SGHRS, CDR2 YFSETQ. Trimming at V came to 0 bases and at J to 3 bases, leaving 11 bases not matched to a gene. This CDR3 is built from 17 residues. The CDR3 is CASSLELAGVPLYEQYF. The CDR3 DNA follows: TGCGCCAGCAGCTTGGAGCTAGCGGGCGTCCCCCTCTACGAGCAGTACTTC.

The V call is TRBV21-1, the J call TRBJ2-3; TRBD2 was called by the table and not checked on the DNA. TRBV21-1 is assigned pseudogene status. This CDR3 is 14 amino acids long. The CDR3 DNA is TGTGCCAGCAGCGCAAGACTAGCATGGTATACGCAGTATTTT. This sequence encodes CASSARLAWYTQYF.

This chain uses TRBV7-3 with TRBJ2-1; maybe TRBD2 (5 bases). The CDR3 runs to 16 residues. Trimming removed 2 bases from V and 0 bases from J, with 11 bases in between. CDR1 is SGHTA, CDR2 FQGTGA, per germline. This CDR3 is CASSLGLSSSYNEQFF. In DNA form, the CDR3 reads TGTGCCAGCAGCTTAGGACTGTCCAGCTCCTACAATGAGCAGTTCTTC.

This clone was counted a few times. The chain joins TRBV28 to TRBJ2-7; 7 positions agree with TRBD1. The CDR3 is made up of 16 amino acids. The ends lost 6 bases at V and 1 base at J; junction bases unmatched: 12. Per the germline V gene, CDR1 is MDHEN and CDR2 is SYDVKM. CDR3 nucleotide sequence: TGTGCCAGCAGCTACCCCGGGACAGAGACTTCCTACGAGCAGTACTTC. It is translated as CASSYPGTETSYEQYF.

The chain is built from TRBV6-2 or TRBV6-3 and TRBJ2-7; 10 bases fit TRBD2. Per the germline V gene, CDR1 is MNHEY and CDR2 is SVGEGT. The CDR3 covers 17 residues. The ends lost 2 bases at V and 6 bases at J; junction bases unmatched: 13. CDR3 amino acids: CASSYRVPSGRVTEQYF. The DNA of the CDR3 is TGTGCCAGCAGTTACAGGGTCCCTAGCGGGAGAGTAACCGAGCAGTACTTC.

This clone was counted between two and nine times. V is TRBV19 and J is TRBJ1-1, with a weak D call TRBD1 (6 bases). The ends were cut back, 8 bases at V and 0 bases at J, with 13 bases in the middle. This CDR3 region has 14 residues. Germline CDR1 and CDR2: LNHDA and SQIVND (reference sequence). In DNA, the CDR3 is TGTGCCAGTCAACCCGGGACACTGAACACTGAAGCTTTCTTT. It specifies CASQPGTLNTEAFF. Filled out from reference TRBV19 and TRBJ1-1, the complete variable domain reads DGGITQSPKYLFRKEGQNVTLSCEQNLNHDAMYWYRQDPGQGLRLIYYSQIVNDFQKGDIAEGYSVSREKKESFPLTVTSAQKNPTAFYLCASQPGTLNTEAFFGQGTRLTVV.

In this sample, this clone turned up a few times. CDR3 region: CASRTGGASGANVLTF. The DNA for the CDR3 is TGCGCCAGCAGGACAGGGGGAGCCTCTGGGGCCAACGTCCTGACTTTC. The genes are TRBV5-1 and TRBJ2-6, with TRBD1 identical over 9 bases. The germline CDR1 and CDR2 sequences are SGHRS and YFSETQ. The CDR3 is 16 amino acids. Trimming at V came to 5 bases and at J to 0 bases, leaving 3 bases not matched to a gene.

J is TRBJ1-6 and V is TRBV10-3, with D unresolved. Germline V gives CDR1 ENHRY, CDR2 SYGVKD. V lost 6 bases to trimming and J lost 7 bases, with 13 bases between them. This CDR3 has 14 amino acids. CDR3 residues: CAISSNRENSPLHF. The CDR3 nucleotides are TGTGCCATCAGCTCGAACAGAGAGAATTCACCCCTCCACTTT.

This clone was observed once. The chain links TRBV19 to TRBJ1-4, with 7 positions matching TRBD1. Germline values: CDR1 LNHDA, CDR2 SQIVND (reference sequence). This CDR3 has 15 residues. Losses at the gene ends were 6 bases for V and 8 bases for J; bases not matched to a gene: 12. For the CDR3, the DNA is TGTGCCAGTAGCACCGACAGGGTTTCTCGGGAAAAACTGTTTTTT. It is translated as CASSTDRVSREKLFF.

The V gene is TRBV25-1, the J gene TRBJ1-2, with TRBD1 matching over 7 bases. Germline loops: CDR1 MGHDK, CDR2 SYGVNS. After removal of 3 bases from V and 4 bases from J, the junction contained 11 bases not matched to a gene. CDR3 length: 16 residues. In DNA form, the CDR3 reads TGTGCCAGCAGTGATACAAATCGCCGACAGGGCTATGGCTACACCTTC. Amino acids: CASSDTNRRQGYGYTF.

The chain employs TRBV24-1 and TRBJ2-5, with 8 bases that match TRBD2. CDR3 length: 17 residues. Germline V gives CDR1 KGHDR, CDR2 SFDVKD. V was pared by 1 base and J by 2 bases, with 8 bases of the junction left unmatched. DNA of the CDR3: TGTGCCACCAGTGATTTAAAGGCTAGCGGGCAGCAAGAGACCCAGTACTTC. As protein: CATSDLKASGQQETQYF.

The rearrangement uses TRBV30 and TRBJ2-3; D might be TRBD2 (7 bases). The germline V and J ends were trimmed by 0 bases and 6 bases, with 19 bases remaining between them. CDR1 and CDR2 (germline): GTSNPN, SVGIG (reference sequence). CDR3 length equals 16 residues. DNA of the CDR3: TGTGCCTGGAGTGTACTAGGGCCAGGGGAGGGTGATACGCAGTATTTT. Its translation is CAWSVLGPGEGDTQYF.

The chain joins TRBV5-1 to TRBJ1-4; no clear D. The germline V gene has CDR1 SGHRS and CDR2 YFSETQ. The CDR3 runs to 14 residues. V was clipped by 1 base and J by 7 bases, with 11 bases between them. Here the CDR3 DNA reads TGCGCCAGCAGCTTGAACCCGGCAGGTGAAAAACTGTTTTTT. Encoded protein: CASSLNPAGEKLFF.

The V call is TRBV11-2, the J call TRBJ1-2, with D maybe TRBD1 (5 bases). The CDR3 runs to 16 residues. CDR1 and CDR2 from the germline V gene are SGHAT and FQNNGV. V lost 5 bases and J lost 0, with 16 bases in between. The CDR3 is CASSPALRDANYGYTF. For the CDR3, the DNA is TGTGCCAGCAGCCCAGCTCTCAGGGATGCTAACTATGGCTACACCTTC.